This T cell receptor beta chain was captured by sequencing in a study of response to subunit inactivated influenza vaccine. V was pared by 3 bases and J by 8 bases, with 9 bases of the junction left unmatched. This CDR3 is 16 amino acids long. Per the germline V gene, CDR1 is MNHEY and CDR2 is SMNVEV (reference sequence). Findings and caveats of the study: Each seasonal influenza vaccination, the authors suggested, recruits few new T cells.

Only a few counts were recorded for this clonotype. Its specificity is not known. From the RT-PCR reads, TCRdb called clonotypes with MiXCR, one entry per CDR3 protein. Of about 800,000 distinct CDR3 sequences in the sample, 21% were seen once. The source material was PBMCs from blood, sampled approximately 5 days after vaccination. V is TRBV27 and J is TRBJ2-2; TRBD1 agrees at 10 bases. This TCR derives from a man aged 45-65 years who received an inactivated influenza vaccine. This CDR3 is CASSFYRTGGPGELFF. CDR3 bases: TGTGCCAGCAGTTTTTATAGGACAGGGGGTCCGGGGGAGCTGTTTTTT.